One sample yielded the 10 T cell receptor beta chains listed below, sequenced in a study of T cell responses to AZD1222 COVID-19 vaccine (dated by TCRdb to the early 2020s). The library was obtained by the immunoSEQ multiplex PCR assay. In TCRdb, the immuneACCESS table is reduced to in-frame sequences with V and J assigned. These tables do not hold every clone; where another copy was compared, an unresolved V gene accounts for under half, and the others remain unexplained. For this sample the table gives over 150,000 clones, of which approximately 88% were detected only once. The ten biggest clones cover roughly 4.3% of the sample. This specimen's time point label, interpreted: about 28 days (+/-7) after the second vaccine dose. Here the sequenced sample was peripheral blood, taken 28 days after the second AZD1222 dose. Receptor source: an adult who received the AZD1222 COVID-19 vaccine.

The chain is built from TRBV5-1 and TRBJ1-5, with a weak D call TRBD1 (5 bases). V lost 0 bases, J lost 7 bases, and 8 bases lay in between. Per the germline V gene, CDR1 is SGHRS and CDR2 is YFSETQ. This CDR3 region has 13 residues. The CDR3 nucleotides are TGCGCCAGCAGCTTGGCCGGGGACCAGCCCCAGCATTTT. It encodes CASSLAGDQPQHF.

J is TRBJ2-3 and V is TRBV13; the D is unclear. The CDR3 runs to 15 residues. V lost 3 bases and J 3 bases, leaving 13 bases between the germline ends. Per germline, CDR1 PRHDT and CDR2 FYEKMQ (reference sequence). The CDR3 DNA reads as TGTGCCAGCAGCTTGTCTGCACGCCCAACAGATACGCAGTATTTT. It codes for CASSLSARPTDTQYF. The variable domain in full, with the rest retrieved from reference TRBV13 and TRBJ2-3, is AAGVIQSPRHLIKEKRETATLKCYPIPRHDTVYWYQQGPGQDPQFLISFYEKMQSDKGSIPDRFSAQQFSDYHSELNMSSLELGDSALYFCASSLSARPTDTQYFGPGTRLTVL.

V and J are TRBV10-1 and TRBJ2-7, with D unclear. V shed 0 bases and J shed 7 bases, with 7 bases lying between them. The CDR3 spans 12 residues. CDR1 is WNHNN and CDR2 is SYGVQD in the germline V gene (reference sequence). CDR3 nucleotides: TGCGCCAGCAGTGAGTCGCTAAGGGAGCAGTACTTC. The encoded protein is CASSESLREQYF.

The chain carries TRBV30 and TRBJ1-3; D may be TRBD1 (5 bases). This CDR3 is 14 amino acids long. With 8 bases removed from V and 0 bases from J, the gap between germline ends came to 14 bases. Per germline, CDR1 GTSNPN and CDR2 SVGIG (reference sequence). The CDR3 is CARRAGHSGNTIYF. For the CDR3, the DNA is TGTGCCCGGCGGGCTGGACACTCTGGAAACACCATATATTTT.

The V gene is TRBV29-1, the J gene TRBJ1-2, with a weak D call TRBD1 (5 bases). Germline V lookup: CDR1 SQVTM, CDR2 ANQGSEA. The CDR3 has 11 residues. Trimming stripped 6 bases from V and 5 bases from J, with 10 bases between. This CDR3 is CSVQGPYGYTF. CDR3 sequence (DNA): TGCAGCGTCCAGGGCCCATATGGCTACACCTTC.

The gene calls are TRBV11-3 and TRBJ2-2, with D possibly matching TRBD2 (6 bases). The V end lost 4 bases, the J end lost 1 base, and 13 bases lay between the germline ends. CDR3 size: 16 residues. Germline V gives CDR1 SGHNT, CDR2 YENEEA. The chain's CDR3 is CASSSAFGGNTGELFF. Written as DNA, the CDR3 is TGTGCCAGCAGCTCCGCCTTCGGGGGGAACACCGGGGAGCTGTTTTTT. The variable domain in full, with the rest retrieved from reference TRBV11-3 and TRBJ2-2, is EAGVVQSPRYKIIEKKQPVAFWCNPISGHNTLYWYLQNLGQGPELLIRYENEEAVDDSQLPKDRFSAERLKGVDSTLKIQPAELGDSAVYLCASSSAFGGNTGELFFGEGSRLTVL.

The chain employs TRBV19 and TRBJ1-2; no clear D gene. The germline V gene has CDR1 LNHDA and CDR2 SQIVND (reference sequence). Trimming removed 5 bases from V and 6 bases from J, with 13 bases in between. The CDR3 contains 13 residues. CDR3 protein: CASSWLGRDGYTF. DNA for the CDR3: TGTGCCAGTAGTTGGCTAGGGCGGGATGGCTACACCTTC. The full variable domain, its missing parts supplied by reference TRBV19 and TRBJ1-2, is DGGITQSPKYLFRKEGQNVTLSCEQNLNHDAMYWYRQDPGQGLRLIYYSQIVNDFQKGDIAEGYSVSREKKESFPLTVTSAQKNPTAFYLCASSWLGRDGYTFGSGTRLTVV.

The chain combines TRBV18 with TRBJ2-1; 15 bases are shared with TRBD2. The CDR3 has 19 amino acids. Germline CDR1 is KGHSH and CDR2 is LQKENI. V trimming: 3 bases; J trimming: 2 bases; junction bases outside the gene matches: 8. The CDR3 region is CASSPGTSGGLSPYNEQFF. The DNA of the CDR3 is TGTGCCAGCTCACCTGGGACTAGCGGGGGGCTCTCCCCCTACAATGAGCAGTTCTTC.

This clone was seen once. CDR3 loop: CASKGGNDSPLHF. CDR3 sequence (DNA): TGTGCCAGCAAGGGGGGGAACGATTCACCCCTCCACTTT. This chain joins TRBV6-5 and TRBJ1-6, with TRBD1 as a possible D gene (6 bases). The germline V and J ends were trimmed by 7 bases and 8 bases, with 12 bases remaining between them. This CDR3 has 13 residues. Germline V gene lookup returns CDR1 MNHEY and CDR2 SVGAGI.

The gene calls are TRBV15 and TRBJ1-1; D is unclear. The ends were cut back, 6 bases at V and 3 bases at J, with 5 bases in the middle. Germline V gene lookup returns CDR1 LNHNV and CDR2 YYDKDF (reference sequence). This CDR3 comprises 11 residues. The CDR3 nucleotides read TGTGCCACCAGGCGAGACACTGAAGCTTTCTTT. Translated, it gives CATRRDTEAFF.